A selection of T cell receptor beta chains follows, all from one sample in a study of regulatory T cells in long-lasting Graves disease. TCRdb re-called the multiplex PCR reads through MiXCR, storing one row per CDR3 protein. The table has hundreds of thousands of distinct CDR3 sequences, approximately 23% seen once. The material sequenced was peripheral blood mononuclear cells (PBMCs), taken when the disease was refractory, from a patient treated with antithyroid drugs. The receptors shown here come from a female donor with Graves disease. Both conserved end residues are part of each CDR3. D genes are given only for firm matches. The size entry is marked missing in some rows and otherwise reads once, few, many or a size class.

V gene,J gene,D gene,clone size,CDR3 protein,CDR3 DNA
TRBV7-2,TRBJ1-2,NA,many,CASSLSTGSRYGYTF,TGTGCCAGCAGCTTATCAACCGGCAGTCGCTATGGCTACACCTTC
TRBV6-5,TRBJ2-6,NA,few,CASSSPQWRGRNLGLSGANVLTF,TGTGCCAGCAGTTCCCCTCAGTGGAGGGGGCGCAACCTGGGCTTGTCTGGGGCCAACGTCCTGACTTTC
TRBV7-2,TRBJ1-6,NA,NA,CASSPHSGLEALHF,TGTGCCAGCAGCCCCCATTCCGGGCTCGAGGCCCTCCACTTT
TRBV7-8,TRBJ1-2,NA,many,CASSPGRVDYGYTF,TGTGCCAGCAGTCCGGGACGGGTGGACTATGGCTACACCTTC
TRBV7-9,TRBJ2-7,NA,few,CASSPQRGALYEQYF,TGTGCCAGCAGCCCCCAGAGGGGCGCTCTCTACGAGCAGTACTTC
TRBV28,TRBJ2-2,TRBD1,many,CASSRTWDRAGKLFF,TGTGCCAGCAGCCGGACTTGGGACAGGGCAGGGAAGCTGTTTTTT
TRBV2,TRBJ1-1,TRBD1,many,CASKDRGRLGTEAFF,TGTGCCAGCAAGGACAGGGGTCGCTTGGGGACTGAAGCTTTCTTT
TRBV30,TRBJ1-2,NA,many,CAWTVEAARDYTF,TGTGCCTGGACCGTGGAGGCAGCTAGGGACTACACCTTC
TRBV7-9,TRBJ2-5,NA,many,CASSRQEETQYF,TGTGCCAGCAGCCGGCAAGAAGAGACCCAGTACTTC
TRBV19,TRBJ1-5,NA,few,CASSNPPGVSNQPQHF,TGTGCCAGTAGTAACCCCCCAGGAGTTAGCAATCAGCCCCAGCATTTT
TRBV6-2/TRBV6-3,TRBJ2-2,TRBD2,few,CASTNGLAGGRNTGELFF,TGTGCCAGCACCAACGGACTAGCGGGGGGACGTAACACCGGGGAGCTGTTTTTT
TRBV20-1,TRBJ2-2,NA,NA,CSACPIRGSKSGELFF,TGCAGTGCCTGCCCTATTAGGGGGAGTAAGAGCGGGGAGCTGTTTTTT
TRBV20-1,TRBJ1-2,NA,many,CSAIEDYGYTF,TGCAGTGCTATCGAGGACTATGGCTACACCTTC
TRBV4-1,TRBJ1-5,NA,NA,CASSQGSFSNQPQHF,TGCGCCAGCAGCCAAGGATCGTTTAGCAATCAGCCCCAGCATTTT
TRBV12-3/TRBV12-4,TRBJ1-1,NA,NA,CASSLAGKAFF,TGTGCCAGCAGTTTAGCGGGGAAAGCTTTCTTT
TRBV29-1,TRBJ1-1,NA,many,CSVNTNTEAFF,TGCAGCGTGAACACGAACACTGAAGCTTTCTTT
TRBV11-2,TRBJ2-3,NA,NA,CASSFPSPSGDTQYF,TGTGCCAGCAGCTTTCCTAGCCCTTCGGGAGATACGCAGTATTTT
TRBV6-1,TRBJ2-7,TRBD1,few,CASSLGQGAEQYF,TGTGCCAGCAGCTTGGGACAGGGAGCCGAGCAGTACTTC
TRBV6-2/TRBV6-3,TRBJ1-1,NA,NA,CASSFGAGFEAFF,TGTGCCAGCAGTTTTGGGGCAGGGTTTGAAGCTTTCTTT
TRBV20-1,TRBJ1-5,TRBD1,many,CSATRTGGPNQPQHF,TGCAGTGCTACTAGGACAGGGGGACCCAATCAGCCCCAGCATTTT
TRBV20-1,TRBJ2-5,TRBD2,many,CSAASSGGYFQETQYF,TGCAGTGCTGCTTCTAGCGGGGGGTACTTTCAAGAGACCCAGTACTTC
TRBV3-1,TRBJ1-2,NA,few,CASSQDLEWIDGYTF,TGTGCCAGCAGCCAAGATCTGGAGTGGATCGATGGCTACACCTTC
TRBV6-5,TRBJ1-5,TRBD1,many,CASSSRQGPKHF,TGTGCCAGCAGTTCCAGACAGGGGCCAAAGCATTTT
TRBV27,TRBJ2-1,TRBD2,NA,CASSLLASGGPYEQFF,TGTGCCAGCAGTTTATTGGCAAGCGGGGGGCCCTATGAGCAGTTCTTC
TRBV19,TRBJ1-4,TRBD1,once,CASSPRDSEDEKLFF,TGTGCCAGTAGTCCGAGGGACAGCGAGGATGAAAAACTGTTTTTT
TRBV29-1,TRBJ2-2,TRBD1,NA,CSVGRGPSETGELFF,TGCAGCGTTGGCAGGGGGCCCTCGGAAACCGGGGAGCTGTTTTTT
TRBV28,TRBJ1-2,NA,many,CASTNNYGYTF,TGTGCCAGCACCAATAACTATGGCTACACCTTC
TRBV5-6,TRBJ2-1,TRBD2,NA,CASSLLLGLAGDDEQFF,TGTGCCAGCAGCTTGCTCCTGGGACTAGCGGGAGACGATGAGCAGTTCTTC
TRBV11-2,TRBJ2-4,TRBD1,NA,CASSFGQAANIQYF,TGTGCCAGCAGCTTTGGACAGGCGGCAAACATTCAGTACTTC
TRBV29-1,TRBJ2-2,NA,NA,CSVFVTGNTGELFF,TGCAGCGTTTTTGTGACAGGGAACACCGGGGAGCTGTTTTTT
TRBV2,TRBJ2-1,TRBD2,NA,CASSIPSGRGNEQFF,TGTGCCAGCAGTATTCCAAGCGGGAGGGGCAATGAGCAGTTCTTC
TRBV7-9,TRBJ2-5,NA,many,CASSLGTPETQYF,TGTGCCAGCAGCCTCGGGACCCCTGAGACCCAGTACTTC
TRBV11-3,TRBJ2-3,TRBD2,NA,CASSREADTQYF,TGTGCCAGCAGCCGGGAGGCAGATACGCAGTATTTT
TRBV24-1,TRBJ2-5,TRBD1,many,CATSDPSSGGIETQYF,TGTGCCACCAGTGATCCCAGCTCAGGGGGAATTGAGACCCAGTACTTC
TRBV18,TRBJ2-5,TRBD2,NA,CVSSSGRDETQYF,TGTGTCAGCTCGTCGGGGAGGGATGAGACCCAGTACTTC
TRBV9,TRBJ2-7,NA,few,CASSPHNTGLAIIYEQYF,TGTGCCAGCAGCCCACACAATACGGGGCTAGCGATAATCTACGAGCAGTACTTC
TRBV11-2,TRBJ2-7,TRBD2,many,CASSRNSGDPYEQYF,TGTGCCAGCAGCAGGAATAGCGGGGACCCCTACGAGCAGTACTTC
TRBV5-1,TRBJ1-4,TRBD1,many,CASSLGQGGEKLFF,TGTGCCAGCAGTTTGGGACAGGGGGGAGAAAAACTGTTTTTT
TRBV6-1,TRBJ1-1,NA,many,CASSLREGTPEAFF,TGTGCCAGCAGCCTCAGGGAAGGGACGCCTGAAGCTTTCTTT
TRBV29-1,TRBJ1-2,NA,many,CSVVETYGYTF,TGCAGCGTTGTCGAGACCTATGGCTACACCTTC
TRBV27,TRBJ1-4,NA,few,CASGAGATNEKLFF,TGTGCCAGCGGCGCGGGAGCAACTAATGAAAAACTGTTTTTT